The 5 T cell receptor beta chains reported below all come from one sample, sequenced in a study of T-cell reconstitution after alpha-beta-depleted transplantation in children. The authors prepared the TCRbeta library with unique molecular identifiers. TCRdb processed the PCR reads anew with MiXCR; each CDR3 protein has one entry. The sample carries a few hundred thousand distinct CDR3 sequences, 25% to 30% recorded once. Sequenced material: PBMCs, taken before TCRalphabeta/CD19-depleted stem cell transplant. These receptors came from a boy in the first two years of life with Wiskott-Aldrich syndrome, due to receive a stem cell transplant.

The genes are TRBV14 and TRBJ2-1, with D tentatively TRBD2 (6 bases). The CDR3 length is 17 residues. Germline CDR1 and CDR2: SGHDN and FVKESK. The V end lost 1 base, the J end lost 5 bases, and 18 bases lay between the germline ends. The chain's CDR3 is CASSQVIGGERHNEQFF. Here the CDR3 DNA reads TGTGCCAGCAGCCAAGTGATCGGCGGGGAGCGCCACAATGAGCAGTTCTTC.

V gene TRBV11-2 combines with J gene TRBJ2-1, with 8 positions matching TRBD2. V was pared by 5 bases and J by 3 bases, with 9 bases of the junction left unmatched. CDR3 length equals 16 residues. Germline lookup yields CDR1 SGHAT and CDR2 FQNNGV. This CDR3 is CASSHRLAGGYNEQFF. The CDR3 DNA is TGTGCCAGCAGCCACCGGCTGGCGGGAGGCTACAATGAGCAGTTCTTC.

The V call is TRBV5-5, the J call TRBJ2-1, with 7 bases that match TRBD1. V was pared by 0 bases and J by 8 bases, with 8 bases of the junction left unmatched. The CDR3 covers 15 residues. CDR1 and CDR2 from the germline V gene are SGHKS and YYEKEE (reference sequence). CDR3 in DNA: TGTGCCAGCAGCTTGGGGGACAGAGGAATAGATGAGCAGTTCTTC. It specifies CASSLGDRGIDEQFF.

This clonotype has just a few counts. J is TRBJ2-7 and V is TRBV10-3; no clear D. The germline V gene has CDR1 ENHRY and CDR2 SYGVKD. Trimming stripped 2 bases from V and 2 bases from J, with 7 bases between. The CDR3 runs to 13 residues. The CDR3 reads CAISEGVAYEQYF. The CDR3 bases are TGTGCCATCAGTGAGGGGGTAGCCTACGAGCAGTACTTC.

The table lists this clonotype with a few counts. The chain employs TRBV28 and TRBJ2-4; tentatively, D is TRBD2 (5 bases). Trimming took 5 bases from V and 0 from J, leaving 20 bases between them. The CDR3 runs to 18 residues. In germline, CDR1 is MDHEN, CDR2 SYDVKM. The DNA for the CDR3 is TGTGCCAGCAGTCTCCCCGACGGGAAGGTCCTAGCCAAAAACATTCAGTACTTC. Its translation: CASSLPDGKVLAKNIQYF.